This T cell receptor (beta chain) emerged from a study of blood T cell repertoires in COVID-19. Study details: Researchers got acute and convalescent COVID-19 samples from the United States, Italy and Spain. PBMCs, B-cell-depleted T cells, or T cells provided the cDNA or gDNA that made up the material.

The germline V gene encodes CDR1 WSHSY and CDR2 SAAADI. The V segment lost 6 bases and the J segment 5 bases; nucleotides outside the gene matches: 10. The CDR3 totals 15 residues. In the original analysis: Estimated nucleated cell counts came from reference gene primer amplification. Assay used: immunoSEQ multiplex PCR; TCRdb lists only in-frame clones, some missing. From that table come the V and J calls and clone size; the DNA was used to work out D and trimming. There are some 85,000 clones in the sample; around 76% occur only once, and 20% lies in the top ten. The sample comprised peripheral blood. The chain has TRBV10-2 and TRBJ2-1; 7 bases align to TRBD1. The receptor was isolated from an elderly woman with active or convalescent COVID-19. The CDR3 coding sequence is TGCGCCAGCAGGGCCGACAGGGTAGTGAACAATGAGCAGTTCTTC. It yields the protein CASRADRVVNNEQFF.